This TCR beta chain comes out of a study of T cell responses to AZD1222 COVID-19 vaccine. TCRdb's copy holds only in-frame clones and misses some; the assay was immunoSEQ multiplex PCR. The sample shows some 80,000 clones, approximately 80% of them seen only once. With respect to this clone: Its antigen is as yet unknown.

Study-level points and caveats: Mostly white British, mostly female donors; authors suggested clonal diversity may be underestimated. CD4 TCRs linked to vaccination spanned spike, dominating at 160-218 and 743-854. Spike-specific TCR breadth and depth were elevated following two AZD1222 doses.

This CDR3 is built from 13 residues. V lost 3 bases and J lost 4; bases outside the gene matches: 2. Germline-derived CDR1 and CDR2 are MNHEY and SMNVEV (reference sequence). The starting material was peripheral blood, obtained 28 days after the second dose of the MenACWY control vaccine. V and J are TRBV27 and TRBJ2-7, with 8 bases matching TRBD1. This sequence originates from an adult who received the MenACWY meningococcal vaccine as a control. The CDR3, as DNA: TGTGCCAGCAGTTTCGACAGGGGTTACGAGCAGTACTTC. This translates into CASSFDRGYEQYF.